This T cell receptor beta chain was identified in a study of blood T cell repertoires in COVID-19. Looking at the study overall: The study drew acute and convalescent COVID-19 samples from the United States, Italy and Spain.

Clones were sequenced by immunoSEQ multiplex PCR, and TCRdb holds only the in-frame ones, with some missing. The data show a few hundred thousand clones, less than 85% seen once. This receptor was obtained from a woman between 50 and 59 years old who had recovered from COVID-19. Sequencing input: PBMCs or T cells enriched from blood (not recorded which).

The CDR3 loop reads CASSIVGLAGSGEQFF. As DNA, the CDR3 is TGTGCCAGTAGTATAGTGGGACTAGCGGGATCGGGTGAGCAGTTCTTC. The chain has TRBV19 and TRBJ2-1; TRBD2 matches at 13 bases. The CDR3 runs 16 residues. CDR1 and CDR2 from the germline V gene are LNHDA and SQIVND (reference sequence). V was clipped by 1 base and J by 9 bases; unmatched bases: 6.